Listed below are T cell receptor beta chains from one sample, sequenced in a study of T cell responses to AZD1222 COVID-19 vaccine. The method was immunoSEQ multiplex PCR; TCRdb's version includes in-frame clones alone and lacks a portion of them. This table has more than 95,000 clones, approximately 85% appearing once. The source material was peripheral blood, sampled 28 days after the second AZD1222 dose. These receptors all come from an adult who received the AZD1222 COVID-19 vaccine. Each CDR3 is given with its conserved first and last residue. D genes are given only for firm matches. Part of the rows lack a size; the others show once, few, many or a class for expanded clones.

>15|TRBV9|TRBJ1-5|-|-
TGTGCCAGCAGCGAGGGGGGGTATAGCAATCAGCCCCAGCATTTT
CASSEGGYSNQPQHF
>15|TRBV4-1|TRBJ2-7|few|-
TGCGCCAGCAGCCAAGATCTACAGGTGACCCGCGAGCAGTACTTC
CASSQDLQVTREQYF
>14|TRBV4-3|TRBJ1-1|-|-
TGCGCCAGCAGCCAAGATGAGAGGAGGACTGAAGCTTTCTTT
CASSQDERRTEAFF
>15|TRBV3-1/TRBV3-2|TRBJ1-2|-|TRBD1
TGTGCCAGCAGCCCCGGGACAGGAGGTTTTGGTGGCTACACCTTC
CASSPGTGGFGGYTF
>15|TRBV28|TRBJ1-3|-|-
TGTGCCAGCAGGGCCGGACAAGGCCCATCTGTGGCCATATATTTT
CASRAGQGPSVAIYF
>14|TRBV30|TRBJ2-2|-|-
TGTGCCTGCCCAGGGCTCGCCGGGAACGGGGAGCTGTTTTTT
CACPGLAGNGELFF
>17|TRBV19|TRBJ2-2|-|-
TGTGCCAGCCAAAAGGAACGGGTGGGGAAGAGGCCCGGGGAGCTGTTTTTT
CASQKERVGKRPGELFF
>15|TRBV11-2|TRBJ2-7|-|TRBD2
TGTGCCAGCAGCCGCGGCGGGGGGATCGGGTACGAGCAGTACTTC
CASSRGGGIGYEQYF
>13|TRBV30|TRBJ1-1|-|-
TGTGCCTATGGAGCGGGGGGATCCCGGGGAGCTTTCTTT
CAYGAGGSRGAFF
>15|TRBV6-2/TRBV6-3|TRBJ1-3|-|-
TGTGCCAGCAGCCTGGACTTCTCCCCTGGAAACACCATATATTTT
CASSLDFSPGNTIYF
>16|TRBV2|TRBJ1-4|-|TRBD1
TGTGCCAGCGGCGGGACAGGAGGGGGGCGAACTGAAAAACTGTTTTTT
CASGGTGGGRTEKLFF
>15|TRBV9|TRBJ1-1|-|TRBD1
TGTGCCAGCAGCTACCAGACAGGGTTGAACACTGAAGCTTTCTTT
CASSYQTGLNTEAFF
>14|TRBV7-9|TRBJ2-1|-|-
TGTGCCAGCTCTGGGGACGGGGTATTTGCTGAGCAGTTCTTC
CASSGDGVFAEQFF
>13|TRBV10-3|TRBJ2-7|-|-
TGTGCCATCAGGGCAGGGGAGGATTACGAGCAGTACTTC
CAIRAGEDYEQYF
>18|TRBV7-2|TRBJ2-7|-|TRBD2
TGTGCCAGCAGCTTAGGTCCGGGGCTAGCGGGACTATCCTACGAGCAGTACTTC
CASSLGPGLAGLSYEQYF
>15|TRBV6-5|TRBJ2-5|-|-
TGTGCCAGCAGTTACTTCTACAGGGAGGAAGAGACCCAGTACTTC
CASSYFYREEETQYF
>15|TRBV3-1/TRBV3-2|TRBJ1-1|-|-
TGTGCCAGCAGCCAAGATACAGGAATGAACACTGAAGCTTTCTTT
CASSQDTGMNTEAFF
>13|TRBV9|TRBJ2-1|-|TRBD2
TGTGCCAGCAGCCCCCGGGAGGGATCCGAGCAGTTCTTC
CASSPREGSEQFF
>14|TRBV4-1|TRBJ2-6|-|-
TGCGCCAGCAGGCCCCCCGGTGGGGCCAACGTCCTGACTTTC
CASRPPGGANVLTF
>13|TRBV30|TRBJ1-5|-|TRBD1
TGTGCCTGGAGTCGACAGGGAGATCAGCCCCAGCATTTT
CAWSRQGDQPQHF
>14|TRBV6-5|TRBJ1-2|few|TRBD1
TGTGCCAGCAGTTACCAGACAGGGGGCTATGGCTACACCTTC
CASSYQTGGYGYTF
>13|TRBV19|TRBJ1-1|-|TRBD1
TGTGCCAGTAGTACAACGACAGGGACTGAAGCTTTCTTT
CASSTTTGTEAFF
>14|TRBV18|TRBJ1-2|once|-
TGTGCCAGCTCACCACCGGGGAGTAACTATGGCTACACCTTC
CASSPPGSNYGYTF
>13|TRBV9|TRBJ2-7|-|TRBD2
TGTGCCAGCAGCCCGGGGGGACCGGGCGAGCAGTACTTC
CASSPGGPGEQYF
>13|TRBV28|TRBJ2-1|-|-
TGTGCCAGCAGTTTAGGTGTAAGCAATGAGCAGTTCTTC
CASSLGVSNEQFF
>13|TRBV7-2|TRBJ1-2|-|TRBD1
TGTGCCAGCAGCCCAAGACAGGGGTATGGCTACACCTTC
CASSPRQGYGYTF
>15|TRBV4-3|TRBJ1-4|-|TRBD1
TGCGCCAGCAGTCCAGGACAGGACTTTAATGAAAAACTGTTTTTT
CASSPGQDFNEKLFF
>15|TRBV2|TRBJ1-1|-|-
TGTGCCAGCAGTGTTGAAAAGGTTATGAACACTGAAGCTTTCTTT
CASSVEKVMNTEAFF